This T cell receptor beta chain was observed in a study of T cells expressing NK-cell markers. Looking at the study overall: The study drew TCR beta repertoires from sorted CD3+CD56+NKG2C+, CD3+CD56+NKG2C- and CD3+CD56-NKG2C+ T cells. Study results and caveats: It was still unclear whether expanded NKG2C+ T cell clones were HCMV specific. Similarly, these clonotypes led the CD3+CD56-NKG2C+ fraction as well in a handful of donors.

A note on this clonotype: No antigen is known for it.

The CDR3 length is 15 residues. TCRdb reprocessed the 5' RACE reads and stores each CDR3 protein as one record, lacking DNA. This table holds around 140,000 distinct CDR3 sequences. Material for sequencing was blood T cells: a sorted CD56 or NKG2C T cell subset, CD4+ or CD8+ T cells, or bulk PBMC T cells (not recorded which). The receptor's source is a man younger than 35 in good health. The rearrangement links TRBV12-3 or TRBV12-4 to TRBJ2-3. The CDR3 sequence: CASSLDGVVGDTQYF.